The clone carrying this T cell receptor (beta chain) was seen a handful of times. Sequenced by immunoSEQ multiplex PCR; TCRdb stores in-frame clones only, minus some. The sample has 170,000 or so clones, about 90% seen once. Deletions cut 2 bases from V and 6 bases from J, with 17 bases between. The CDR3 has 15 residues. In germline, CDR1 is MNHEY, CDR2 SVGEGT. This sample stems from a study of blood T cell repertoires in COVID-19. Study-wide context: Nucleic acid was either cDNA or gDNA, and it came from T cells, B-cell-depleted T cells, or PBMCs.

The chain joins TRBV6-2 or TRBV6-3 to TRBJ2-7; maybe TRBD2 (5 bases). The sequenced sample was PBMCs or T cells enriched from blood (not recorded which). This clonotype was obtained from a woman in her 50s who had recovered from COVID-19. The CDR3 sequence is CASSYNLEGEGEQYF. The CDR3 nucleotides read TGTGCCAGCAGTTACAACCTAGAGGGTGAAGGCGAGCAGTACTTC.